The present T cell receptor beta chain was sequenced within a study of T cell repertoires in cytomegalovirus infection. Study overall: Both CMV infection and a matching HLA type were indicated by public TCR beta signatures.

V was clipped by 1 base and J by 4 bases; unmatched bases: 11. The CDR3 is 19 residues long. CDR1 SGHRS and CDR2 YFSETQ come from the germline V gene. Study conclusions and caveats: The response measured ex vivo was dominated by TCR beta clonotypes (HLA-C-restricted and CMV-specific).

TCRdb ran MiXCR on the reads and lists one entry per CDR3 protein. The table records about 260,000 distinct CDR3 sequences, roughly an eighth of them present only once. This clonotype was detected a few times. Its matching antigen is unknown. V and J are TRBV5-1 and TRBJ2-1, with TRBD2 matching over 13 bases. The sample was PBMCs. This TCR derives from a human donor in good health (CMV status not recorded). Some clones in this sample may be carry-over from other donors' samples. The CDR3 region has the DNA TGCGCCAGCAGCTTGAAATGGGAGACTAGCGGGGGGACGTACAATGAGCAGTTCTTC. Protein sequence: CASSLKWETSGGTYNEQFF.